This record concerns one TCR beta chain sequence. These data are taken from a study of shared clonotypes between healthy human individuals. There are 18 residues in the CDR3. Germline V gene data show CDR1 as SGHTA and CDR2 as FQGNSA. V shed 1 base and J 3 bases; nucleotides not matched to a gene: 5. Sequencing on ten immunoSEQ deep assay plates was performed for unsorted PBMC DNA. Authors' analysis steps: Filtering was not the same, since immunoSEQ gave junction-only sequences without quality scores. Repertoires were generated with immunoSEQ multiplex PCR, while TCRdb's copy carries only in-frame clones and drops some. The V and J calls and the clone size are those of that table, but D and trimming were determined from the DNA. This sample carries 450,000 to 650,000 clones, around 80% of them seen once, and the ten largest clones take more than 10%.

The V gene is TRBV7-2, the J gene TRBJ2-6; 11 nucleotides line up with TRBD2. The TCR was taken from a woman aged 35 to 49 in good health. Some clones in this sample may be carry-over from other donors' samples. Sequenced sample: PBMCs. The CDR3 is CASSLGPSGRRGANVLTF. CDR3 DNA sequence: TGTGCCAGCAGCTTAGGTCCTAGCGGGAGGCGTGGGGCCAACGTCCTGACTTTC.